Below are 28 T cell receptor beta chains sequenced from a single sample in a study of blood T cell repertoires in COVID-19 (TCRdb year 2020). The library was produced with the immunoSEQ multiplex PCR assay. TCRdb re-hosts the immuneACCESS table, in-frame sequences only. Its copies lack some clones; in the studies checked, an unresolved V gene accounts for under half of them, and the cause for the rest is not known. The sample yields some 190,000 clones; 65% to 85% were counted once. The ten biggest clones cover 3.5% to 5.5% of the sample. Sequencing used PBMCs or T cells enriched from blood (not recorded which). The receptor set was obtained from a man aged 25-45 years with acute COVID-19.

DNA for the CDR3: TGCGCCAGCAGTGAGGGGACAGGGGCAGGGACCCAGTACTTC. It yields the protein CASSEGTGAGTQYF. The chain couples TRBV10-1 to TRBJ2-5; 10 nucleotides agree with TRBD1. The germline V gene encodes CDR1 WNHNN and CDR2 SYGVQD (reference sequence). The CDR3 totals 14 residues. V dropped 2 bases and J dropped 7; count of bases not matched to a gene: 4.

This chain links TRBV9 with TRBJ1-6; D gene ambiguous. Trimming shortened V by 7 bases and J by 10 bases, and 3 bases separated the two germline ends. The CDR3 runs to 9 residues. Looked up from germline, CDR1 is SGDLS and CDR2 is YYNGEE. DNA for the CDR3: TGTGCCAGCGGCTCACCCCTCCACTTT. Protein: CASGSPLHF.

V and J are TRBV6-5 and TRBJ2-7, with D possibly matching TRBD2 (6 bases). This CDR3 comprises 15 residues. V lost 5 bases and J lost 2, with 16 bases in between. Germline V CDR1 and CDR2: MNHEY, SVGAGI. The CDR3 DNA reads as TGTGCCAGCAGTCCCAAGAATAGCGGTACCTACGAGCAGTACTTC. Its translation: CASSPKNSGTYEQYF.

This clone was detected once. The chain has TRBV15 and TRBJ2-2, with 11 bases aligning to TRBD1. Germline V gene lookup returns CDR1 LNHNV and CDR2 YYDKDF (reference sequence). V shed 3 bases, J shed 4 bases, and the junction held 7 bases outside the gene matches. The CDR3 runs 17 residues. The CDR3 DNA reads TGTGCCACCAGCAGCCAACCGGGACAGGGGGGCACCGGGGAGCTGTTTTTT. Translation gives CATSSQPGQGGTGELFF.

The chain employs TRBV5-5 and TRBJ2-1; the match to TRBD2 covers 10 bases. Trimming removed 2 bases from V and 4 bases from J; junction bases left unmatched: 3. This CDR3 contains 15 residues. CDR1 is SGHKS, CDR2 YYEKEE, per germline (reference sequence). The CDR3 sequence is CASSFQRGGYNEQFF. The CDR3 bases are TGTGCCAGCAGCTTCCAGCGGGGGGGGTACAATGAGCAGTTCTTC.

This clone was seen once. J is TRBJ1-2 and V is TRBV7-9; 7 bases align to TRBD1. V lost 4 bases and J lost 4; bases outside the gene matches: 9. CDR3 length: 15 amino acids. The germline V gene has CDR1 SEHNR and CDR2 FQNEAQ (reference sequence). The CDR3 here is CASSSSTGEAYGYTF. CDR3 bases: TGTGCCAGCAGCTCGAGCACAGGGGAGGCCTATGGCTACACCTTC.

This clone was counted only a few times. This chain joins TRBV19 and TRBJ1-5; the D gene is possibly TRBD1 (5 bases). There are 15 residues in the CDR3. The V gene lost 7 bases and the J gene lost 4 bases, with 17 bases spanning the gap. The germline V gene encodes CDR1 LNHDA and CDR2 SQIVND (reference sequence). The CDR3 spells CASTSRGRANQPQHF. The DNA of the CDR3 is TGTGCCAGTACTTCTAGGGGCAGGGCAAATCAGCCCCAGCATTTT.

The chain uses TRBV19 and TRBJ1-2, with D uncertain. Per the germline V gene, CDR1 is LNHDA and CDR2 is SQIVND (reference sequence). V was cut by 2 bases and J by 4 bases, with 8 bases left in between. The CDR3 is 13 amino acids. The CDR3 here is CASSIFEGYGYTF. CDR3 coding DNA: TGTGCCAGTAGTATATTTGAGGGCTATGGCTACACCTTC.

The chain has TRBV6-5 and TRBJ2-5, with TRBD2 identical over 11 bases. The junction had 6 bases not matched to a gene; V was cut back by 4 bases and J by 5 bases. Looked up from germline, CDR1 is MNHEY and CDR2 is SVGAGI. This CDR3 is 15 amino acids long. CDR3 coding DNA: TGTGCCAGCAGTTCACTAGCGGGGGCTATCGAGACCCAGTACTTC. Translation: CASSSLAGAIETQYF.

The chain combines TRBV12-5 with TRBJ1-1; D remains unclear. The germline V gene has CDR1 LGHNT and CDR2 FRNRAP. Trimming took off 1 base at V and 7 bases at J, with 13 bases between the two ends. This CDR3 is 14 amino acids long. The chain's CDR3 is CASGLAPGRVEAFF. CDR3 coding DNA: TGTGCTAGTGGTTTGGCTCCTGGGAGGGTTGAAGCTTTCTTT.

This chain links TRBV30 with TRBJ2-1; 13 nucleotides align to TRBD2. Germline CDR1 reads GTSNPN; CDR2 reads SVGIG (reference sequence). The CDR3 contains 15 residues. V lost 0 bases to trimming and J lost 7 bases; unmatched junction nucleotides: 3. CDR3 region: CAWSVGLAGVNEQFF. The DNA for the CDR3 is TGTGCCTGGAGTGTAGGACTAGCGGGGGTAAATGAGCAGTTCTTC.

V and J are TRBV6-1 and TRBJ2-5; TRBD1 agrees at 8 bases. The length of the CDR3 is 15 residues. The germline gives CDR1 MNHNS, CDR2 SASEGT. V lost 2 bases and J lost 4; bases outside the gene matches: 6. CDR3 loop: CASSERDRRIETQYF. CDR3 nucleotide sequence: TGTGCCAGCAGTGAAAGGGACAGGAGAATAGAGACCCAGTACTTC.

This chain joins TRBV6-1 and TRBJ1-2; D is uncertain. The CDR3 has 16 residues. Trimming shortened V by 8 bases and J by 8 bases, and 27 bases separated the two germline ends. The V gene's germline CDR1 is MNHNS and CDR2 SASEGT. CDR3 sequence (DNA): TGTGCCAGCCGTAAAGATTTGACACCTACCTCGGGGGGCTACACCTTC. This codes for CASRKDLTPTSGGYTF.

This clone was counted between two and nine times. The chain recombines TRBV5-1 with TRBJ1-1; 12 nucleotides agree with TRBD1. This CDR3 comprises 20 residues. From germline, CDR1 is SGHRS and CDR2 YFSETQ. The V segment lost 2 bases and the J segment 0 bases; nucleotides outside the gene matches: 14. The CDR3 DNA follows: TGCGCCAGCAGCTTCTTAGGGACAGGGGGCTCCTACGGCATGAACACTGAAGCTTTCTTT. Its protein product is CASSFLGTGGSYGMNTEAFF.

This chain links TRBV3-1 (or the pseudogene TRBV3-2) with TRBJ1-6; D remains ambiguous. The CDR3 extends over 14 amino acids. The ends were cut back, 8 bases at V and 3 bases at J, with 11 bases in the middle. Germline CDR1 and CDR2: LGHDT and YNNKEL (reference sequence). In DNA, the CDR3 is TGTGCCAGCTCGAGGCAGCTCTATAATTCACCCCTCCACTTT. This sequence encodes CASSRQLYNSPLHF.

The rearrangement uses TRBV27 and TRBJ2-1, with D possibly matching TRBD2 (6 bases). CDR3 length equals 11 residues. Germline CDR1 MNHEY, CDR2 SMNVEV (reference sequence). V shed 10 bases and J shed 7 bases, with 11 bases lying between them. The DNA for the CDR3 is TGTGCCACCCGACGGGGGAATGAGCAGTTCTTC. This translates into CATRRGNEQFF.

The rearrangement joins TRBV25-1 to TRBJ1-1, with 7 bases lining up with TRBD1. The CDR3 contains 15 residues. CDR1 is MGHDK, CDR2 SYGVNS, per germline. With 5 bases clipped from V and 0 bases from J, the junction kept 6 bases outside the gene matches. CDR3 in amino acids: CASSLGGEMNTEAFF. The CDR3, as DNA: TGTGCCAGCAGTTTAGGGGGCGAAATGAACACTGAAGCTTTCTTT.

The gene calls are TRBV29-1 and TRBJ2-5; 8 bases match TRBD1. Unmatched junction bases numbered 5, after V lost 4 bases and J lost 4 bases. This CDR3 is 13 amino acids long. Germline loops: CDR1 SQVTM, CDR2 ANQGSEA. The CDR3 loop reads CSVAITGGETQYF. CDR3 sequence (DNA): TGCAGCGTTGCGATCACAGGGGGAGAGACCCAGTACTTC.

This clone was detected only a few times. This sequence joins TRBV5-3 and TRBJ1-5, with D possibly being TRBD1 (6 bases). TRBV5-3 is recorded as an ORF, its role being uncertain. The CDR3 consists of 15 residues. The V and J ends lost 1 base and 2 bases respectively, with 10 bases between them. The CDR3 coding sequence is TGTGCCAGAAGCTTGTTGGGGGCCGGCAATCAGCCCCAGCATTTT. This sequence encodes CARSLLGAGNQPQHF.

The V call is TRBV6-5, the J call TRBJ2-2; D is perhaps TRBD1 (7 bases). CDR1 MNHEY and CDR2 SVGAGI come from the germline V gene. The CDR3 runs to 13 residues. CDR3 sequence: CAGGQKNTGELFF. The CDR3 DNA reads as TGTGCGGGGGGACAGAAGAACACCGGGGAGCTGTTTTTT.

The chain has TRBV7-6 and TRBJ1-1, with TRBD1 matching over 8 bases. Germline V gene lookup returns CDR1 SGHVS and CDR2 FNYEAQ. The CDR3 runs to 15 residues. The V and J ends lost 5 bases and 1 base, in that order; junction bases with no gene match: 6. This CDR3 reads CASSVLQGGNTEAFF. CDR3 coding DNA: TGTGCCAGCAGCGTTCTACAGGGGGGGAACACTGAAGCTTTCTTT.

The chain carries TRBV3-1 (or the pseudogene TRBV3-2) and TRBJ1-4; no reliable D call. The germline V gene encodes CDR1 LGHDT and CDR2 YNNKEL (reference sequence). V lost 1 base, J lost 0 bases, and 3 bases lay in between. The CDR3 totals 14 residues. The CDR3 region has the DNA TGTGCCAGCAGCCAAGCGTCAACTAATGAAAAACTGTTTTTT. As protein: CASSQASTNEKLFF.

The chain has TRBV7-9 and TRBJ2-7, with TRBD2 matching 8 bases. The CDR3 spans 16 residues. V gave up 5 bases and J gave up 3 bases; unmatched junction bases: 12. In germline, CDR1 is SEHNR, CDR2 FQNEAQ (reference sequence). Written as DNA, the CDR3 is TGTGCCAGCAGCCCACTCGGGCGGGAGGCGTTCTACGAGCAGTACTTC. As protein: CASSPLGREAFYEQYF. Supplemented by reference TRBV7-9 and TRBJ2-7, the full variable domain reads DTGVSQNPRHKITKRGQNVTFRCDPISEHNRLYWYRQTLGQGPEFLTYFQNEAQLEKSRLLSDRFSAERPKGSFSTLEIQRTEQGDSAMYLCASSPLGREAFYEQYFGPGTRLTVT.

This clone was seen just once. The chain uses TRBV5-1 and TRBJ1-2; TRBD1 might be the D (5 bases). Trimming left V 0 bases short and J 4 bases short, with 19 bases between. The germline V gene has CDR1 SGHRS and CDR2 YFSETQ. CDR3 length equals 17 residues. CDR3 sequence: CASSLEGRGGGSYGYTF. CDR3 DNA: TGCGCCAGCAGCTTGGAGGGGCGGGGTGGAGGCTCCTATGGCTACACCTTC. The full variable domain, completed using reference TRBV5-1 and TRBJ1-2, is KAGVTQTPRYLIKTRGQQVTLSCSPISGHRSVSWYQQTPGQGLQFLFEYFSETQRNKGNFPGRFSGRQFSNSRSEMNVSTLELGDSALYLCASSLEGRGGGSYGYTFGSGTRLTVV.

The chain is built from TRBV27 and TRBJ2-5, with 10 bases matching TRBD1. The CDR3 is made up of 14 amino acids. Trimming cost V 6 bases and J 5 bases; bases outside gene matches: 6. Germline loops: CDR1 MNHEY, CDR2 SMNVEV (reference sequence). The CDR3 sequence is CASRRQGAGETQYF. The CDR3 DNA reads TGTGCCAGCAGACGACAGGGGGCAGGTGAGACCCAGTACTTC.

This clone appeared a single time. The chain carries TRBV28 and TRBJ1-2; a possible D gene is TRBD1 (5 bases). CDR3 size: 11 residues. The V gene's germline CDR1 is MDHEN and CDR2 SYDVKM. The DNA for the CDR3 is TGTTCTACAATCGGGGGGGGTGGCTACACCTTC. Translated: CSTIGGGGYTF.

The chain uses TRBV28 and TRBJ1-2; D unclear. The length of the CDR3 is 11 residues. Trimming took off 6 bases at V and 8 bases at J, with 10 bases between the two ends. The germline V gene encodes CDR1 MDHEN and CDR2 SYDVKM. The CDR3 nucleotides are TGTGCCAGCAGGCGTGAGGGCGGCTACACCTTC. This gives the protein CASRREGGYTF.

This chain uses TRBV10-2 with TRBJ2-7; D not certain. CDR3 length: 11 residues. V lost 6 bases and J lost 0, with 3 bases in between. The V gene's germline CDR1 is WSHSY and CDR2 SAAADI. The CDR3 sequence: CASRSSYEQYF. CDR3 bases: TGCGCCAGCAGGAGCTCCTACGAGCAGTACTTC.